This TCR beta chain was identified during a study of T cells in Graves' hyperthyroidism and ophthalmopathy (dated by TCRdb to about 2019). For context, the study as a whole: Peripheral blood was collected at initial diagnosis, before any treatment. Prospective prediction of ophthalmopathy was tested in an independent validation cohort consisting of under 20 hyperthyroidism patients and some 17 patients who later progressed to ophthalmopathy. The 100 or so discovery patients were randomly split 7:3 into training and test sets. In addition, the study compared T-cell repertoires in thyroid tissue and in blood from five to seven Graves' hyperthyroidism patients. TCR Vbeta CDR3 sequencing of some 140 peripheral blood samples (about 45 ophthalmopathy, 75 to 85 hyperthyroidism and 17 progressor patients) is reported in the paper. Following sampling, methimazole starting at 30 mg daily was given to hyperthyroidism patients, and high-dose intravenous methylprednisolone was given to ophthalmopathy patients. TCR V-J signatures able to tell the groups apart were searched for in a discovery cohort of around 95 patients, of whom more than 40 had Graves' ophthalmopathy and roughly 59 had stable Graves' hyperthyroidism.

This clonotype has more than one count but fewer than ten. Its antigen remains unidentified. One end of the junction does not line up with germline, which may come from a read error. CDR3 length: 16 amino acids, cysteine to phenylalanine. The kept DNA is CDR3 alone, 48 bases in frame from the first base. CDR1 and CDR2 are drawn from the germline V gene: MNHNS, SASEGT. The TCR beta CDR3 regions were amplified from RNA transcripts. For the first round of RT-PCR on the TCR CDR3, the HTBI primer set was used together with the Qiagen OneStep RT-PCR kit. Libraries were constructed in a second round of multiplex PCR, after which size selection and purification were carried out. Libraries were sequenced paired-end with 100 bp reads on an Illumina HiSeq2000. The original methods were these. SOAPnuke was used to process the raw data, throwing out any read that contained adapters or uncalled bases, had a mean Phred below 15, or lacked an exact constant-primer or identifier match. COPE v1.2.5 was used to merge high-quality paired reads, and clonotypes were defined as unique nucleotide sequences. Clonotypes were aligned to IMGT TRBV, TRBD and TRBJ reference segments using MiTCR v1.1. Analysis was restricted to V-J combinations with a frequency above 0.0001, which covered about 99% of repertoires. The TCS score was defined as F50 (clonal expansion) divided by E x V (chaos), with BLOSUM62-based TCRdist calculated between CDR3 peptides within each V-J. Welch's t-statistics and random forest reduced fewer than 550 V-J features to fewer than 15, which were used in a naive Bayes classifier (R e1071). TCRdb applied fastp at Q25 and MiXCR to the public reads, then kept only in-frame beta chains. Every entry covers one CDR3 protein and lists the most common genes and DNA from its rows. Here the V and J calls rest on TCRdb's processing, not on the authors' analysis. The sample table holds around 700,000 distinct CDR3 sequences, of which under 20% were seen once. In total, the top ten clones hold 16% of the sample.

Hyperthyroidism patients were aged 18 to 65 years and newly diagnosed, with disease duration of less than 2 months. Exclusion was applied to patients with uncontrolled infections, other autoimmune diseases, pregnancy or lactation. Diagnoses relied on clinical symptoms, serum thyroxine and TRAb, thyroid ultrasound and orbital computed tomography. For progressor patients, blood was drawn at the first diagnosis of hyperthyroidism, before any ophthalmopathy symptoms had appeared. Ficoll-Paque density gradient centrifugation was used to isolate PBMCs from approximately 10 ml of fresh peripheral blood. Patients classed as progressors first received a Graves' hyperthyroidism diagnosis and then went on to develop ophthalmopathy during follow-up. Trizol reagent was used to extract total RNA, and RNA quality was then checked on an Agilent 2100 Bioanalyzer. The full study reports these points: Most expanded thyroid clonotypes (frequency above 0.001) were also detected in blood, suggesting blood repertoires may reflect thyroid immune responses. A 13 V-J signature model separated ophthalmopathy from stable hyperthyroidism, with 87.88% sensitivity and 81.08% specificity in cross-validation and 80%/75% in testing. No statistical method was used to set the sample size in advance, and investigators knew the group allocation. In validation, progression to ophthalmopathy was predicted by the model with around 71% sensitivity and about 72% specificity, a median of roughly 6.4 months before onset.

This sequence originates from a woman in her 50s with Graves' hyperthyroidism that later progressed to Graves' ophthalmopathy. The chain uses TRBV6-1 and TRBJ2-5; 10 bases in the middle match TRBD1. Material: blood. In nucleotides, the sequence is TGTGCCAGCAGTTCCCGACAGGGGGCTAAGCAAGAGATCCAGTACTTC. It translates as CASSSRQGAKQEIQYF.